Shown below are 30 T cell receptor beta chains from a single sample sequenced in a study of CDR3 diversity in severe acne. A single record per CDR3 protein comes from TCRdb applying MiXCR to the PCR reads. The repertoire holds roughly 100,000 distinct CDR3 sequences, with under 60% as singletons. Sequenced input: blood. The source is a male donor with acne.

In its sample, this clonotype was seen once. The rearrangement uses TRBV7-8 and TRBJ2-3; D is unclear. The CDR3 length is 20 residues. Looked up from germline, CDR1 is SGHVS and CDR2 is FQNEAQ. V lost 3 bases and J lost 0, with 25 bases in between. The CDR3 DNA reads TGTGCCAGCAGCTTTAGAGAGCGAATTATCCACGTAAATAGCACAGATACGCAGTATTTT. Protein: CASSFRERIIHVNSTDTQYF. The variable domain in full, with the rest retrieved from reference TRBV7-8 and TRBJ2-3, is GAGVSQSPRYKVAKRGQDVALRCDPISGHVSLFWYQQALGQGPEFLTYFQNEAQLDKSGLPSDRFFAERPEGSVSTLKIQRTQQEDSAVYLCASSFRERIIHVNSTDTQYFGPGTRLTVL.

This clonotype was seen ten or more times. V and J are TRBV7-9 and TRBJ1-5; 9 positions agree with TRBD1. This CDR3 is built from 15 residues. J was trimmed by 4 bases and V by 4 bases; bases with no gene match: 5. CDR1 and CDR2 from the germline V gene are SEHNR and FQNEAQ (reference sequence). The CDR3 here is CASSSDGQGNQPQHF. The CDR3 DNA follows: TGTGCCAGCAGCTCAGATGGACAGGGGAATCAGCCCCAGCATTTT. Full variable domain (rest looked up from reference TRBV7-9 and TRBJ1-5): DTGVSQNPRHKITKRGQNVTFRCDPISEHNRLYWYRQTLGQGPEFLTYFQNEAQLEKSRLLSDRFSAERPKGSFSTLEIQRTEQGDSAMYLCASSSDGQGNQPQHFGDGTRLSIL.

Comments on this clonotype: A read error may explain this, as a much larger clone is one base away. V usage is TRBV7-8 and J usage is TRBJ2-3, with 8 bases fitting TRBD2. The CDR3 runs to 15 residues. Germline V gene sequence: CDR1 SGHVS, CDR2 FQNEAQ. The chain's CDR3 is CASGLYRREADTQYF. CDR3 DNA sequence: TGTGCCAGCGGCTTATATAGGCGGGAGGCAGATACGCAGTATTTT.

This clonotype came up once. V usage is TRBV9 and J usage is TRBJ2-3; TRBD2 agrees at 11 bases. The CDR3 runs 15 residues. V lost 6 bases to trimming and J lost 0 bases; unmatched junction nucleotides: 3. CDR1 and CDR2 (germline): SGDLS, YYNGEE. Here the CDR3 reads CASTRTSGSTDTQYF. The CDR3 DNA follows: TGTGCCAGCACTCGGACTAGCGGGAGCACAGATACGCAGTATTTT.

This clonotype was counted only a few times. The gene calls are TRBV20-1 and TRBJ2-3; D possibly corresponds to TRBD2 (6 bases). Trimming shortened V by 1 base and J by 0 bases, and 11 bases separated the two germline ends. Per germline, CDR1 DFQATT and CDR2 SNEGSKA (reference sequence). The CDR3 has 15 residues. CDR3 in amino acids: CSARATGTSTDTQYF. The CDR3 nucleotides are TGCAGTGCTAGAGCCACCGGGACTAGCACAGATACGCAGTATTTT.

J is TRBJ2-7 and V is TRBV7-2, with a tentative D call TRBD1 (5 bases). V shed 7 bases and J shed 2 bases, with 18 bases lying between them. The germline V gene has CDR1 SGHTA and CDR2 FQGNSA. The CDR3 runs 15 residues. The CDR3 nucleotides are TGTGCCAGCATCCAGGGTTCGGCGAACACCTACGAGCAGTACTTC. It encodes CASIQGSANTYEQYF.

This chain connects TRBV5-8 to TRBJ2-3, with 11 bases lining up with TRBD2. V trimming: 8 bases; J trimming: 3 bases; junction bases outside the gene matches: 17. The germline V gene has CDR1 SGHTS and CDR2 YDEGEE. CDR3 length: 18 amino acids. CDR3 sequence reads: CASMKLEWTSGPTDTQYF. The CDR3 DNA is TGTGCCAGTATGAAATTAGAATGGACTAGCGGGCCAACAGATACGCAGTATTTT.

V gene TRBV9 combines with J gene TRBJ1-1; D not certain. Trimming removed 7 bases at V and 3 bases at J, with 16 bases between. Germline V gene lookup returns CDR1 SGDLS and CDR2 YYNGEE. This CDR3 has 14 residues. The CDR3 loop is CASASVNWDTEAFF. Here the CDR3 DNA reads TGTGCCAGCGCCTCGGTGAACTGGGACACTGAAGCTTTCTTT.

The chain employs TRBV28 and TRBJ2-7; 11 bases fit TRBD2. Germline trimming cut 3 bases from V and 4 bases from J; bases unmatched to any gene: 8. CDR1 is MDHEN, CDR2 SYDVKM, per germline. This CDR3 comprises 16 residues. This chain's CDR3 is CASSFLTSGRIYEQYF. Here the CDR3 DNA reads TGTGCCAGCAGTTTCCTCACTAGCGGGAGAATATACGAGCAGTACTTC.

This clonotype was recorded at least ten times. The V and J genes are TRBV7-2 and TRBJ2-2, with a possible D match to TRBD1 (5 bases). CDR3 length equals 14 residues. Trimming took off 4 bases at V and 4 bases at J, with 10 bases between the two ends. Germline-derived CDR1 and CDR2 are SGHTA and FQGNSA. CDR3 sequence reads: CASSSRVPTGELFF. The CDR3 nucleotides are TGTGCCAGCAGCTCCAGGGTACCCACCGGGGAGCTGTTTTTT.

This clonotype was observed a handful of times. The chain has TRBV14 and TRBJ2-2, with D uncertain. V lost 3 bases, J lost 1 base, and 6 bases lay in between. The CDR3 loop spans 14 amino acids. Germline CDR1 is SGHDN and CDR2 is FVKESK. CDR3 DNA sequence: TGTGCCAGCAGCCAGAATGTGAACACCGGGGAGCTGTTTTTT. This encodes CASSQNVNTGELFF. The whole variable domain, remainder taken from reference TRBV14 and TRBJ2-2, is EAGVTQFPSHSVIEKGQTVTLRCDPISGHDNLYWYRRVMGKEIKFLLHFVKESKQDESGMPNNRFLAERTGGTYSTLKVQPAELEDSGVYFCASSQNVNTGELFFGEGSRLTVL.

The V call is TRBV25-1, the J call TRBJ2-5; D is possibly TRBD2 (5 bases). Germline V lookup: CDR1 MGHDK, CDR2 SYGVNS. The CDR3 sequence is 13 residues long. Trimming shortened V by 7 bases and J by 3 bases, and 12 bases separated the two germline ends. CDR3 sequence (DNA): TGTGCCAGCATGGGCCGAGGGAAAGAGACCCAGTACTTC. Translation gives CASMGRGKETQYF.

This chain joins TRBV3-1 and TRBJ2-5, with D possibly matching TRBD1 (5 bases). CDR1 and CDR2 (germline): LGHDT, YNNKEL (reference sequence). The CDR3 has 15 residues. The V end lost 0 bases, the J end lost 2 bases, and 10 bases lay between the germline ends. In DNA, the CDR3 is TGTGCCAGCAGCCAAGATGAGACAGCACAAGAGACCCAGTACTTC. The encoded protein is CASSQDETAQETQYF.

The J gene is TRBJ2-2, the V gene TRBV29-1; TRBD2 might be the D (5 bases). CDR3 size: 13 residues. Germline V gene sequence: CDR1 SQVTM, CDR2 ANQGSEA. V was clipped by 3 bases and J by 6 bases, with 11 bases between them. As DNA, the CDR3 is TGCAGCGTTGAGAGGGAGAAGGCCGGGGAGCTGTTTTTT. It translates to CSVEREKAGELFF.

The gene calls are TRBV2 and TRBJ1-1; 8 positions match TRBD1. CDR1 and CDR2 from the germline V gene are SNHLY and FYNNEI. Trimming cost V 5 bases and J 2 bases; bases outside gene matches: 13. The CDR3 runs to 17 residues. DNA for the CDR3: TGTGCCAGCAGTTTATGGGGGGGACAGGTAATCAACACTGAAGCTTTCTTT. Its protein is CASSLWGGQVINTEAFF.

The J gene is TRBJ2-2, the V gene TRBV10-1; possibly TRBD1 for D (6 bases). Trimming removed 7 bases at V and 4 bases at J, with 10 bases between. The CDR3 consists of 13 residues. CDR1 is WNHNN and CDR2 is SYGVQD in the germline V gene (reference sequence). DNA of the CDR3: TGCGCCAGCAAGGCAGGGGCCACCGGGGAGCTGTTTTTT. This codes for CASKAGATGELFF.

CDR3 sequence (DNA): TGTGCCAGCAGCCCTACTGGCGGGGGTGGGGAGACCCAGTACTTC. Residues: CASSPTGGGGETQYF. The rearrangement joins TRBV9 to TRBJ2-5, with 7 nucleotides matching TRBD2. The CDR3 runs 15 residues. Per the germline V gene, CDR1 is SGDLS and CDR2 is YYNGEE. The V segment lost 4 bases and the J segment 5 bases; nucleotides outside the gene matches: 11.

This clonotype showed up just a few times. The chain links TRBV11-2 to TRBJ2-7, with TRBD1 matching 8 bases. The CDR3 has 15 amino acids. Germline V gene data show CDR1 as SGHAT and CDR2 as FQNNGV. Trimming cost V 4 bases and J 3 bases; bases outside gene matches: 8. CDR3 nucleotides: TGTGCCAGCAGCTGGTCCGGGACAGGCTACTACGAGCAGTACTTC. Translated: CASSWSGTGYYEQYF. Looking up the rest from reference TRBV11-2 and TRBJ2-7 gives the full variable domain: EAGVAQSPRYKIIEKRQSVAFWCNPISGHATLYWYQQILGQGPKLLIQFQNNGVVDDSQLPKDRFSAERLKGVDSTLKIQPAKLEDSAVYLCASSWSGTGYYEQYFGPGTRLTVT.

V usage is TRBV30 and J usage is TRBJ1-3; D is unresolved. There are 12 residues in the CDR3. The ends were cut back, 3 bases at V and 1 base at J, with 4 bases in the middle. From germline, CDR1 is GTSNPN and CDR2 SVGIG (reference sequence). CDR3 sequence (DNA): TGTGCCTGGAGGCCTTCTGGAAACACCATATATTTT. The encoded protein is CAWRPSGNTIYF.

The chain employs TRBV27 and TRBJ2-2, with 9 bases fitting TRBD2. Trimming removed 3 bases from V and 6 bases from J; junction bases left unmatched: 5. CDR1 and CDR2 (germline): MNHEY, SMNVEV (reference sequence). The CDR3 extends over 15 amino acids. The CDR3 nucleotides read TGTGCCAGCAGTTTGGGTGCGGGGGGGCCCGGGGAGCTGTTTTTT. It codes for CASSLGAGGPGELFF.

The rearrangement joins TRBV3-1 to TRBJ1-2; D is ambiguous. This CDR3 has 13 residues. With 4 bases removed from V and 8 bases from J, the gap between germline ends came to 14 bases. The germline V gene encodes CDR1 LGHDT and CDR2 YNNKEL (reference sequence). CDR3 amino acids: CASSPPSLGGYTF. In nucleotides, the CDR3 is TGTGCCAGCAGCCCCCCGTCCCTTGGGGGCTACACCTTC.

CDR3 loop: CSAMPGGSQPQHF. In DNA, the CDR3 is TGCAGTGCTATGCCTGGGGGATCCCAGCCCCAGCATTTT. The rearrangement links TRBV20-1 to TRBJ1-5; perhaps TRBD1 as D (5 bases). This CDR3 spans 13 amino acids. V was cut by 4 bases and J by 7 bases, with 14 bases left in between. Germline V gene lookup returns CDR1 DFQATT and CDR2 SNEGSKA (reference sequence).

Of note for this clonotype: A much larger clone lies a single base off, so this may be a read error. The chain has TRBV6-5 and TRBJ2-1; 7 positions agree with TRBD2. The ends lost 6 bases at V and 2 bases at J; junction bases unmatched: 7. The CDR3 is made up of 15 amino acids. The V gene's germline CDR1 is MNHEY and CDR2 SVGAGI. CDR3 nucleotide sequence: TGTGCCAGCAGAAGGGGACGGGGGGCCTACAATGAGCAGTTCTTC. Translating it yields CASRRGRGAYNEQFF.

This clonotype was counted at least ten times. The chain recombines TRBV7-9 with TRBJ1-1, with TRBD1 as a possible D gene (5 bases). V was clipped by 2 bases and J by 1 base, with 14 bases between them. The CDR3 consists of 16 residues. Per germline, CDR1 SEHNR and CDR2 FQNEAQ (reference sequence). The CDR3 nucleotides read TGTGCCAGCAGCTTAAAAGATGGACACCCGAACACTGAAGCTTTCTTT. Encoded protein: CASSLKDGHPNTEAFF.

Turning to this clonotype: With a much larger clone just one base away, this may be a read error. V gene TRBV2 combines with J gene TRBJ1-5; D is unclear. The CDR3 runs to 15 residues. Germline-derived CDR1 and CDR2 are SNHLY and FYNNEI. The CDR3 protein is CASSAEQNSNQPQLF. In DNA form, the CDR3 reads TGTGCCAGCAGTGCCGAACAGAATAGCAATCAGCCCCAGCTTTTT.

This chain connects TRBV10-3 to TRBJ2-3; D might be TRBD1 or TRBD2, each matching 5 bases. The ends were cut back, 1 base at V and 1 base at J, with 9 bases in the middle. Germline V gene sequence: CDR1 ENHRY, CDR2 SYGVKD. The CDR3 runs 15 residues. The CDR3 here is CAISELGTGTDTQYF. The CDR3, as DNA: TGTGCCATCAGTGAGTTGGGGACGGGCACAGATACGCAGTATTTT.

To note about this clonotype: This clone may be a read error of a much larger clone one base away. The chain joins TRBV4-1 to TRBJ2-5; no firm D call. The V and J ends lost 1 base and 5 bases respectively, with 14 bases between them. Germline-derived CDR1 and CDR2 are MGHRA and YSYEKL. The CDR3 is 15 residues long. The CDR3 DNA follows: TGCGCCAGCAGCCAAGGAACTGGCGCTGAGGAGACCCAGTACTTC. Its protein is CASSQGTGAEETQYF.

At least ten counts were recorded for this clonotype. The rearrangement uses TRBV7-2 and TRBJ2-3, with D perhaps matching TRBD1 or TRBD2 (5 bases each). The CDR3 loop spans 17 amino acids. V was trimmed by 2 bases and J by 0 bases, leaving 15 bases between them. CDR1 is SGHTA, CDR2 FQGNSA, per germline. In DNA form, the CDR3 reads TGTGCCAGCAGCTTATTCCCAAGGGGAGCTAGCACAGATACGCAGTATTTT. Protein sequence: CASSLFPRGASTDTQYF.

This clonotype has only one observation. The chain uses TRBV16 and TRBJ1-5, with D possibly matching TRBD1 (5 bases). Trimming shortened V by 0 bases and J by 6 bases, and 9 bases separated the two germline ends. Germline V lookup: CDR1 KGHSY, CDR2 FQNENV. The CDR3 has 14 amino acids. In nucleotides, the CDR3 is TGTGCCAGCAGCCAATCTCGGGGGTCTCAGCCCCAGCATTTT. This codes for CASSQSRGSQPQHF.

The J gene is TRBJ2-2, the V gene TRBV12-3 or TRBV12-4; D unclear. CDR3 length: 12 residues. The V end lost 5 bases, the J end lost 8 bases, and 9 bases lay between the germline ends. The CDR3 sequence is CASSPLTGELFF. The CDR3 nucleotides read TGTGCCAGCAGTCCGTTAACGGGGGAGCTGTTTTTT.